Detailed here is one T cell receptor (beta chain). Its antigen is still unknown. Researchers reported that TCR beta cDNA libraries carried unique molecular identifiers. TCRdb fed the PCR reads into MiXCR, producing one record per CDR3 protein. Among fewer than 850,000 distinct CDR3 sequences, 25% to 30% were seen once, and the ten largest hold approximately 0.55%. These data come from a study of post-analysis software for immune sequencing data. This CDR3 has 17 residues. In germline, CDR1 is LGHNA, CDR2 YSLEER. V lost 1 base to trimming and J lost 4 bases, with 19 bases between them. General observations from the study: Patients with multiple sclerosis recorded significantly lower normalized Chao1 diversity than controls, the study found. Same-batch samples co-clustered strongly by F measure. Controls had lower frequencies than patients of 4 or 5 TRBV segments, which included TRBV5-6, TRBV5-1 and TRBV20-1.

Specimen: blood. This receptor was taken from a girl between 5 and 17 years old with multiple sclerosis. This chain uses TRBV4-3 with TRBJ1-2; a possible D gene is TRBD1 (6 bases). CDR3 loop: CASSQGGSGAQSYGYTF. CDR3 coding DNA: TGCGCCAGCAGCCAAGGAGGCTCGGGGGCCCAGAGCTATGGCTACACCTTC.